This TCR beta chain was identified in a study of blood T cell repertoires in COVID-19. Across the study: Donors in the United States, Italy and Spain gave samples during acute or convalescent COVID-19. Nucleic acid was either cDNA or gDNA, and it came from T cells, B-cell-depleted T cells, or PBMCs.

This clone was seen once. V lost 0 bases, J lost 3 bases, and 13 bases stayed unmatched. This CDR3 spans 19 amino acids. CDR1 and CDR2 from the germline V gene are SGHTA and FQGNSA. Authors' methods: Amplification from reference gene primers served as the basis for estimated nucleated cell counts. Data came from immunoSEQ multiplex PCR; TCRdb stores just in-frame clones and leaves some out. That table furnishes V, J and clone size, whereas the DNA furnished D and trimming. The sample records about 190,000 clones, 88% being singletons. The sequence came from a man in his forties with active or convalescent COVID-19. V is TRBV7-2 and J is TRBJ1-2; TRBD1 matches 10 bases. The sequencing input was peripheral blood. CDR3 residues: CASSLALMDRGKRDYGYTF. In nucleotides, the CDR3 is TGTGCCAGCAGCTTAGCGCTGATGGACAGGGGGAAACGGGACTATGGCTACACCTTC.